This is a list of T cell receptor beta chains from one sample in a study of cytomegalovirus exposure and HLA in healthy donors. Data came from immunoSEQ multiplex PCR; TCRdb stores just in-frame clones and leaves some out. In the table there are under 150,000 clones, 73% of which are singletons. Specimen: PBMCs. Source of these receptors: a human donor in good health. CDR3s leave out the opening cysteine and the closing phenylalanine or tryptophan.

J: TRBJ2-3
V: TRBV2
CDR3: ASSGLASDTQY

J: TRBJ2-5
V: TRBV7-2
CDR3: ASSPSGAPQETQY

J: TRBJ2-1
V: TRBV5-1
CDR3: ASTVTSGTINEQF

J: TRBJ1-1
V: TRBV4-1
CDR3: ASSQVFRENTEAF

J: TRBJ2-1
V: TRBV7-8
CDR3: ASSLRLAGVSYNEQF

J: TRBJ2-6
V: TRBV15
CDR3: ATSREGRASGANVLT

J: TRBJ2-1
V: TRBV2
CDR3: ASRAFGTSYNEQF

J: TRBJ1-5
V: TRBV6-5
CDR3: ASSRSSNQPQH

J: TRBJ2-5
V: TRBV6-6
CDR3: ATLAFQETQY

J: TRBJ1-1
V: TRBV27
CDR3: ASSPWTGPGSEAF

J: TRBJ1-1
V: TRBV2
CDR3: ASSGQGAGTEAF

J: TRBJ1-2
V: TRBV9
CDR3: ASSRNGYT

J: TRBJ2-7
V: TRBV2
CDR3: ASSDMAWGQSAYEQY

J: TRBJ2-1
V: TRBV10-3
CDR3: AISESKTAVVDPNEQF

J: TRBJ2-5
V: TRBV5-1
CDR3: ASSVSGAGDQETQY

J: TRBJ1-4
V: TRBV5-6
CDR3: ASSFLGRENEKLF

J: TRBJ1-2
V: TRBV5-6
CDR3: ASSLESNYGYT

J: TRBJ2-1
V: TRBV7-3
CDR3: ASSLIVGPAPREQF

J: TRBJ2-1
V: TRBV27
CDR3: ASSLSDSNEQF

J: TRBJ2-1
V: TRBV7-3
CDR3: ASSPRLAGGNEQF

J: TRBJ2-4
V: TRBV27
CDR3: ASSPGTGDPLAKNIQY

J: TRBJ1-1
V: TRBV7-9
CDR3: ASRGLKGLNTEAF

J: TRBJ2-2
V: TRBV5-4
CDR3: ASSQGPGELF

J: TRBJ2-4
V: TRBV12-2
CDR3: ASRFTGQTLNIQY

J: TRBJ2-1
V: TRBV6-4
CDR3: ASSDSTGGYNEQF

J: TRBJ2-7
V: TRBV5-6
CDR3: ASSPIAGDSYEQY

J: TRBJ1-2
V: TRBV15
CDR3: ATGSGVGGVYGYT

J: TRBJ1-5
V: TRBV11-2
CDR3: ASSPDRGQPQH

J: TRBJ1-1
V: TRBV6-5
CDR3: ASSYSGLTEAF

J: TRBJ2-5
V: TRBV11-3
CDR3: ASSLGGTLRQRETQY

J: TRBJ2-7
V: TRBV5-1
CDR3: ASGAQRYEQY

J: TRBJ2-1
V: TRBV10-3
CDR3: ATLGRGSIDEQF

J: TRBJ1-6
V: TRBV4-1
CDR3: ASSQALQGVHNSPLH

J: TRBJ2-5
V: TRBV5-8
CDR3: ASSVGGGSGSLETQY

J: TRBJ1-3
V: TRBV5-6
CDR3: ASSLGSNPCTIY

J: TRBJ1-2
V: TRBV28
CDR3: ASSEQGTHGYT

J: TRBJ2-7
V: TRBV11-2
CDR3: ASSHSPYEQY

J: TRBJ2-7
V: TRBV5-1
CDR3: ASSLELAGSSYEQY

J: TRBJ2-7
V: TRBV14
CDR3: ASSQDFGYEQY

J: TRBJ1-2
V: TRBV29-1
CDR3: SVSTGFDGYT

J: TRBJ2-1
V: TRBV28
CDR3: ASTSVPSYNEQF

J: TRBJ2-1
V: TRBV13
CDR3: ASSYKQGEWGEQF